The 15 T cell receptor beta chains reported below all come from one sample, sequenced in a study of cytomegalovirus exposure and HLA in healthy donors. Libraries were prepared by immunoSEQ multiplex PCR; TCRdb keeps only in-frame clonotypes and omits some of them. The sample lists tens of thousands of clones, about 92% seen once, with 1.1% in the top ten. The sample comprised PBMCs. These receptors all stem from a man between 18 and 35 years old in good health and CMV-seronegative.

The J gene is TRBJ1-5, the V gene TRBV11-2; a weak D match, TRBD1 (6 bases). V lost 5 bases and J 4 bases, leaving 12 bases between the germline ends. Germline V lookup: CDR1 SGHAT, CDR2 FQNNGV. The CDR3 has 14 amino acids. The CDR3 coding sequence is TGTGCCAGCAGCCTCGGACAGCTGAATCAGCCCCAGCATTTT. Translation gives CASSLGQLNQPQHF.

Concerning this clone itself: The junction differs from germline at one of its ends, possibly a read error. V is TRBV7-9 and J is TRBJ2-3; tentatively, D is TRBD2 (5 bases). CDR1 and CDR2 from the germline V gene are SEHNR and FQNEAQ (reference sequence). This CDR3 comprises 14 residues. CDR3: CASSLRSERLAVHF. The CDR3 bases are TGTGCCAGCAGCTTAAGATCTGAGCGGCTAGCAGTGCATTTT.

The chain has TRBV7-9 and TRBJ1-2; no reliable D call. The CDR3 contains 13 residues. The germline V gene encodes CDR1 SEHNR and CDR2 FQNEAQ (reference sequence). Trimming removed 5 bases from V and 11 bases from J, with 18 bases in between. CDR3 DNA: TGTGCCAGCAGCGAAGTTACGGCCTCGGGGTACACCTTC. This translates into CASSEVTASGYTF. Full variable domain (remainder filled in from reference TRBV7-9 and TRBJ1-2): DTGVSQNPRHKITKRGQNVTFRCDPISEHNRLYWYRQTLGQGPEFLTYFQNEAQLEKSRLLSDRFSAERPKGSFSTLEIQRTEQGDSAMYLCASSEVTASGYTFGSGTRLTVV.

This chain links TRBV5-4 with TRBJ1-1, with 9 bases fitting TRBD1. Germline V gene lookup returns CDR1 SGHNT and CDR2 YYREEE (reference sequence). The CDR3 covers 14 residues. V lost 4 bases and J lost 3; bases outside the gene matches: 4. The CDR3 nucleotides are TGTGCCAGCAGCCTCCGGGACAGGGACACTGAAGCTTTCTTT. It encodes CASSLRDRDTEAFF.

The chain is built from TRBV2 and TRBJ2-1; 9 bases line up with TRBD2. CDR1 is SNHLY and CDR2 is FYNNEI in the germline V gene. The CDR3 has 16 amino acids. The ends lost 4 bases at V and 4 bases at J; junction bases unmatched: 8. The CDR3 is CASSGFGREGYNEQFF. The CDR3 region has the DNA TGTGCCAGCAGTGGTTTTGGGCGGGAGGGGTACAATGAGCAGTTCTTC.

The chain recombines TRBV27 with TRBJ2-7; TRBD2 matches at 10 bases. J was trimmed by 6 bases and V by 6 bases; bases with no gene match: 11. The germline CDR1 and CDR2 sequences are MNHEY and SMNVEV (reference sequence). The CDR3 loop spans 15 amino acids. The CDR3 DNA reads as TGTGCCAGCAGCACGCTAGCGGGAGTGGCTGGCGAGCAGTACTTC. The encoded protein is CASSTLAGVAGEQYF.

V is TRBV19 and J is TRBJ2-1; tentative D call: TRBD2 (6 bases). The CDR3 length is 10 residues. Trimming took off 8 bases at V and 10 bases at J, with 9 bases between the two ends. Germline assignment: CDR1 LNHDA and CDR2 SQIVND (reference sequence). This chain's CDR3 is CASGGAEQFF. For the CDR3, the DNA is TGTGCCAGTGGAGGGGCCGAGCAGTTCTTC.

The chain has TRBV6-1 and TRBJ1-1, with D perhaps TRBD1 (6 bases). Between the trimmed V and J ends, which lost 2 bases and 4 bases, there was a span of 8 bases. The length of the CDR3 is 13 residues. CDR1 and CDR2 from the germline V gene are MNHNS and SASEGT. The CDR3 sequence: CASSEQGGTEAFF. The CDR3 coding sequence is TGTGCCAGCAGTGAACAAGGGGGCACTGAAGCTTTCTTT.

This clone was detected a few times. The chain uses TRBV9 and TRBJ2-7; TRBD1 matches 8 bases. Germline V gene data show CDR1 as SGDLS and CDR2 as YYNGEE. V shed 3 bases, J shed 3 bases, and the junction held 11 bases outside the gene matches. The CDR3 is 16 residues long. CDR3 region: CASSANPRGLGYEQYF. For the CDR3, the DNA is TGTGCCAGCAGCGCCAACCCCAGGGGGCTCGGCTACGAGCAGTACTTC. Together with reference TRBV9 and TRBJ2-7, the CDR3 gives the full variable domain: DSGVTQTPKHLITATGQRVTLRCSPRSGDLSVYWYQQSLDQGLQFLIQYYNGEERAKGNILERFSAQQFPDLHSELNLSSLELGDSALYFCASSANPRGLGYEQYFGPGTRLTVT.

The CDR3 sequence is CASSDGTGVHEQYF. Written as DNA, the CDR3 is TGTGCCAGCAGTGATGGGACAGGGGTCCACGAGCAGTACTTC. This rearrangement joins TRBV6-1 to TRBJ2-7, with 10 bases matching TRBD1. With 3 bases clipped from V and 5 bases from J, the junction kept 4 bases outside the gene matches. This CDR3 spans 14 amino acids. In germline, CDR1 is MNHNS, CDR2 SASEGT.

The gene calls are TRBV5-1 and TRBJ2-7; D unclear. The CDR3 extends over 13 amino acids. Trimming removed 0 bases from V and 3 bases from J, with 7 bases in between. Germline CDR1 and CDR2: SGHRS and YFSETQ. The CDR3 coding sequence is TGCGCCAGCAGCTTGGATCTCTACTACGAGCAGTACTTC. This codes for CASSLDLYYEQYF.

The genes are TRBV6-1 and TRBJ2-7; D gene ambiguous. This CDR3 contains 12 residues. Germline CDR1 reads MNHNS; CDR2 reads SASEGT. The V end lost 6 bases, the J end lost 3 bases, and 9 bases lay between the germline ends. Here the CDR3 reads CASSQVNYEQYF. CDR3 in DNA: TGTGCCAGCAGCCAGGTGAACTACGAGCAGTACTTC.

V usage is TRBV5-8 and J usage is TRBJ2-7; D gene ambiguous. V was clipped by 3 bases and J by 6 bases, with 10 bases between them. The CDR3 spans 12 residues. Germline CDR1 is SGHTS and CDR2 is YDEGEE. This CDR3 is CASSSERPEQYF. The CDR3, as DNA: TGTGCCAGCAGCTCCGAGAGGCCCGAGCAGTACTTC.

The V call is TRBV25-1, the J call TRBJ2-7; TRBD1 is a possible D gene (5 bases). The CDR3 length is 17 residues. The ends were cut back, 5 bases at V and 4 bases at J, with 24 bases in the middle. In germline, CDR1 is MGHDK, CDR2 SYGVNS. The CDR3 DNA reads TGTGCCAGCAGTCTCATTCCTTCAGGGCGTTTATGGTACGAGCAGTACTTC. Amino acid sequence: CASSLIPSGRLWYEQYF.

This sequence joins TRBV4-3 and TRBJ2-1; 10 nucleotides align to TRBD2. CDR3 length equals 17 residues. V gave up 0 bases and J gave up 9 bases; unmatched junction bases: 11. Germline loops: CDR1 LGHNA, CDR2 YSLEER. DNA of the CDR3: TGCGCCAGCAGCCAAGATGTAGCTAGCGGGAGTTCCAGTGAGCAGTTCTTC. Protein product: CASSQDVASGSSSEQFF.